Sequencing of this TCR beta chain was carried out in a study of shared clonotypes between healthy human individuals. Comments on this clone: Antigen specificity is unknown.

Measured with immunoSEQ multiplex PCR; TCRdb has only the in-frame clones, and not every one. The sample lists 490,000 or so clones; 60% to 85% were seen once. Broader study findings: Enrolling few donors narrowed the genetic and exposure-history diversity that was represented.

The TCR was taken from a woman aged 40 to 50 in good health. Some clones in this sample may be carry-over from other donors' samples. Sequenced input: PBMCs.

Written as DNA, the CDR3 is TGTGCCAGCAGTTACAGTAGACAGGGGAGCAGCTACGAGCAGTACTTC. This translates into CASSYSRQGSSYEQYF. The chain has TRBV6-6 and TRBJ2-7; 8 bases map to TRBD1. With V trimmed by 2 bases and J by 3 bases, 9 bases remained unmatched. Germline V lookup: CDR1 MNHNY, CDR2 SVGAGI (reference sequence). The CDR3 extends over 16 amino acids.